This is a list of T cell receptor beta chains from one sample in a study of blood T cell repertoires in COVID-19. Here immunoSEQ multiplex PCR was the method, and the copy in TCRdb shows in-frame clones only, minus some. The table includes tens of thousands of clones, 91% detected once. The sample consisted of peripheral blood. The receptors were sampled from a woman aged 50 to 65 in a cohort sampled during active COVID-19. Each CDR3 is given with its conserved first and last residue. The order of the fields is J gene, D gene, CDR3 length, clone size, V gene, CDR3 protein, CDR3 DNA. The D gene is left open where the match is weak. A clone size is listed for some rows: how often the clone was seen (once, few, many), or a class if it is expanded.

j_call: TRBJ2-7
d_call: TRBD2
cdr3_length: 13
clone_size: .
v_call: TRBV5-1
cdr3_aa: CASSLEVTSDPTF
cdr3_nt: TGCGCCAGCAGCTTGGAGGTGACTAGCGACCCTACGTTC

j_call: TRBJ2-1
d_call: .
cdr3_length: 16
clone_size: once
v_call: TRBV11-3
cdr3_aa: CASSLLLGLFHGEQFF
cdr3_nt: TGTGCCAGCAGCTTACTCCTAGGACTGTTTCATGGTGAGCAGTTCTTC

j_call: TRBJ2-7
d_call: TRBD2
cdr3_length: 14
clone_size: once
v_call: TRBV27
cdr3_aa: CASSMTSGRAPEIF
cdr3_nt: TGTGCCAGCAGTATGACTAGCGGGAGGGCCCCAGAAATCTTC

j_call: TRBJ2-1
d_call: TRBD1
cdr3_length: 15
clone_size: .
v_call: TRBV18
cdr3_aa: CASSPTGQGTNEQFF
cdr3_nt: TGTGCCAGCTCACCGACGGGACAGGGAACCAATGAGCAGTTCTTC

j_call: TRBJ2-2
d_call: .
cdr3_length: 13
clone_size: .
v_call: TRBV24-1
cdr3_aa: CATSVASAGELFF
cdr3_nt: TGTGCCACCAGTGTTGCTAGCGCCGGGGAGCTGTTTTTT

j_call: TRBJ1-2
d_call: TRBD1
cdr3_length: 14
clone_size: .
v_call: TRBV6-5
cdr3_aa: CASSTDREKYGYTF
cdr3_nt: TGTGCCAGCAGCACGGACAGGGAAAAATATGGCTACACCTTC

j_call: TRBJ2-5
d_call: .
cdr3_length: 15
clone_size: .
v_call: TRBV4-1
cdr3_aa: CASSQGPTAQETQYF
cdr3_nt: TGCGCCAGCAGCCAAGGCCCAACAGCTCAAGAGACCCAGTACTTC

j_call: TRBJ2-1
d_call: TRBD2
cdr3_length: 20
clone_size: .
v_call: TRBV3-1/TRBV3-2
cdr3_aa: CASGGFRLAGGISSYNEQFF
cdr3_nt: TGTGCCAGCGGAGGGTTCAGACTAGCGGGGGGGATTAGCTCCTACAATGAGCAGTTCTTC

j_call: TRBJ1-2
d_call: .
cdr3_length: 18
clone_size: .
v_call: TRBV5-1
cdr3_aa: CASSFGGGRTNALNGYTF
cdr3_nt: TGCGCCAGCAGCTTTGGAGGAGGACGTACTAACGCTTTGAATGGCTACACCTTC

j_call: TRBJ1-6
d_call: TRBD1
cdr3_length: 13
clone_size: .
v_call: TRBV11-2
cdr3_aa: CASSLARDRSSHF
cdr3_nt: TGTGCCAGCAGCTTAGCGAGGGACAGAAGTTCCCACTTT

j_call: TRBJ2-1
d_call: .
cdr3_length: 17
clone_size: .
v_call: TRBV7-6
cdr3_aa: CASSLATGDHSYNEQFF
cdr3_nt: TGTGCCAGCAGCTTAGCTACAGGAGACCACTCCTACAATGAGCAGTTCTTC

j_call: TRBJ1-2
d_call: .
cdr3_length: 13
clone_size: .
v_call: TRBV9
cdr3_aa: CASSLRAGQGYTF
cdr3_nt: TGTGCCAGCAGCCTTCGGGCAGGGCAGGGCTACACCTTC

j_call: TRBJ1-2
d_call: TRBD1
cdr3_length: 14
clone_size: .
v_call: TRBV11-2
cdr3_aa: CASSLGDRVYGYTF
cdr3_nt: TGTGCCAGCAGCTTAGGGGACAGAGTCTATGGCTACACCTTC

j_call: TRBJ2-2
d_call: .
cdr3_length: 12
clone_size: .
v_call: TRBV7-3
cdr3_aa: CASSTLSGELFF
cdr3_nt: TGTGCCAGCAGCACCCTCAGCGGGGAGCTGTTTTTT

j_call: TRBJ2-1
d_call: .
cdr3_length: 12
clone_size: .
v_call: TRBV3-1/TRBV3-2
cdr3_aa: CASSPAMRVPFF
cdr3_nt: TGTGCCAGCAGCCCGGCGATGAGGGTTCCGTTCTTC

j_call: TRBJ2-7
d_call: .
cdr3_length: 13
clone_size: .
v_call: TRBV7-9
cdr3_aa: CASSLERWGSQYF
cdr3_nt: TGTGCCAGCAGCTTAGAGCGTTGGGGCTCGCAGTACTTC

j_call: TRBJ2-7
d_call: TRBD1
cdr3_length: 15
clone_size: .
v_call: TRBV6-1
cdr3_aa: CASSDGTVRTYEQYF
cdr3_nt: TGTGCCAGCAGTGACGGGACAGTCAGAACCTACGAGCAGTACTTC

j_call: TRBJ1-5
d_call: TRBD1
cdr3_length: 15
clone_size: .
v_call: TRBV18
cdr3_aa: CASSPGTGGTQPQHF
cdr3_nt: TGTGCCAGCTCACCCGGGACAGGGGGAACTCAGCCCCAGCATTTT

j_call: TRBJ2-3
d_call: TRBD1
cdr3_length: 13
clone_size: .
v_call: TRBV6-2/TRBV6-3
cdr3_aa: CASSYRTGNTQYF
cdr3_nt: TGTGCCAGCAGTTACCGGACAGGAAATACGCAGTATTTT

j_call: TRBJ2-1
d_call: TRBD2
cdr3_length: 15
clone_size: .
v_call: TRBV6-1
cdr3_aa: CASSEGGGNFYEQFF
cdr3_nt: TGTGCCAGCAGTGAAGGGGGGGGTAACTTCTATGAGCAGTTCTTC

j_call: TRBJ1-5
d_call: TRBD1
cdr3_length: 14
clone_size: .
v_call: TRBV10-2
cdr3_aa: CASGRDREGQPQHF
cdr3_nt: TGCGCCAGCGGCCGGGACAGGGAGGGACAGCCCCAGCATTTT

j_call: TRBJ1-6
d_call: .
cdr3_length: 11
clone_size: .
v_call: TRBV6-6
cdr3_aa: CASKGDSPLHF
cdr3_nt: TGTGCCAGCAAGGGGGATTCACCCCTCCACTTT

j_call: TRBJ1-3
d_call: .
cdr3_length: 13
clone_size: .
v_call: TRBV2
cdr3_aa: CANREPSGNTIYF
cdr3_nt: TGTGCCAACAGGGAGCCCTCTGGAAACACCATATATTTT

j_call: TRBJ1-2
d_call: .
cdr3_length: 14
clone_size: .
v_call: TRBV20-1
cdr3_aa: CSASTGTTNYGYTF
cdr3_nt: TGCAGTGCTAGTACAGGGACCACTAACTATGGCTACACCTTC

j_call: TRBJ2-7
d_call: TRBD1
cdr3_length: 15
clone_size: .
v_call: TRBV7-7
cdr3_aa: CASSLDGTGVHEQYF
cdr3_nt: TGTGCTAGCAGCTTAGATGGGACAGGGGTGCACGAGCAGTACTTC

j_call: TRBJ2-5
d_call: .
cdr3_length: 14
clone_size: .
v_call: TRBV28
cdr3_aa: CASSLSRTAETQYF
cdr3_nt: TGTGCCAGCAGTTTATCTCGGACTGCAGAGACCCAGTACTTC

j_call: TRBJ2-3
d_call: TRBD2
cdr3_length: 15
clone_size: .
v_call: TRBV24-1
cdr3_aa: CATSDRSGSRDTQYF
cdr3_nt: TGTGCCACCAGTGACCGAAGCGGGAGTCGGGATACGCAGTATTTT

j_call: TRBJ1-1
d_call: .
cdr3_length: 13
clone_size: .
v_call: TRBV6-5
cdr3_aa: CASSYSRGYEAFF
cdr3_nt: TGTGCCAGCAGTTACTCCAGGGGCTATGAAGCTTTCTTT

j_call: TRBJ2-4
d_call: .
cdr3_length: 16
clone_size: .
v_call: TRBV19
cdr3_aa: CASTLVGSGAKNIQYF
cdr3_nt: TGTGCCAGTACCCTCGTGGGGAGTGGGGCCAAAAACATTCAGTACTTC

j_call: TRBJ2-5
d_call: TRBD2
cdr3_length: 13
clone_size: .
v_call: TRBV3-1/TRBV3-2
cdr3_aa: CASSSGTQETQYF
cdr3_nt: TGTGCCAGCAGTAGCGGGACCCAAGAGACCCAGTACTTC

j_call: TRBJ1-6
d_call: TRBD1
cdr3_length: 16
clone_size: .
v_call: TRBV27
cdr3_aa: CASSSLKTGGGSPLHF
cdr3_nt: TGTGCCAGCAGTTCCCTAAAGACAGGGGGGGGTTCACCCCTCCACTTT

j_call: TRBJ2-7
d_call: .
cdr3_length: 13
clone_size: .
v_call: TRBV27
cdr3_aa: CASSTTRSYEQYF
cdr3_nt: TGTGCCAGCAGTACAACTAGATCCTACGAGCAGTACTTC

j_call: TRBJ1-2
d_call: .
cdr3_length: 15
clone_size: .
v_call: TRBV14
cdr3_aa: CASSPHSTVNYGYTF
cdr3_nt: TGTGCCAGCAGCCCCCATTCGACTGTTAACTATGGCTACACCTTC

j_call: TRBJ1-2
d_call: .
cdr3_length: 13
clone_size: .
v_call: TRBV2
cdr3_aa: CASRVGANYGYTF
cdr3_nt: TGTGCCAGCAGGGTCGGGGCTAACTATGGCTACACCTTC

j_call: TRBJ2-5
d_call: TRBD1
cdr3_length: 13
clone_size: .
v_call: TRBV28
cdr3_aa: CAISGTGEETQYF
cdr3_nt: TGTGCCATTTCCGGGACAGGGGAAGAGACCCAGTACTTC

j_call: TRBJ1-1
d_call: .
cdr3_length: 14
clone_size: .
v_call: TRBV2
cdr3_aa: CASKNGASNTEAFF
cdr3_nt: TGTGCCAGCAAGAATGGGGCCTCGAACACTGAAGCTTTCTTT

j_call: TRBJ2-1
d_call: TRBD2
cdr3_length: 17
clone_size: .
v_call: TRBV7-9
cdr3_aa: CASSSPGTSDPYNEQFF
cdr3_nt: TGTGCCAGCAGCTCGCCCGGGACTAGCGACCCGTACAATGAGCAGTTCTTC

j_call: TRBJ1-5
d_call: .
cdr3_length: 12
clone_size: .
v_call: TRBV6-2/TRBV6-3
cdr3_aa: CASSYSLEPQHF
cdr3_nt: TGTGCCAGCAGTTACTCACTAGAGCCCCAGCATTTT

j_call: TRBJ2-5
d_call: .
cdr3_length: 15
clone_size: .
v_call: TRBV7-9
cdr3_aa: CASSWGVTKAETQYF
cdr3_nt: TGTGCCAGCAGCTGGGGAGTTACGAAGGCGGAGACCCAGTACTTC

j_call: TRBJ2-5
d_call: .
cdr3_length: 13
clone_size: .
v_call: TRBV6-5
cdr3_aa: CASSYGQKETQYF
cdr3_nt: TGTGCCAGCAGTTATGGACAGAAAGAGACCCAGTACTTC

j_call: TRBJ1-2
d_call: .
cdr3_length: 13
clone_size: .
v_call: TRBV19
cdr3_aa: CASSIGQGWGYTF
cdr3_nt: TGTGCCAGTAGTATCGGGCAGGGGTGGGGCTACACCTTC

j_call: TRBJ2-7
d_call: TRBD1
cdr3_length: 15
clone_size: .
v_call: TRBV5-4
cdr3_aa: CASSLQGAKTDEQYF
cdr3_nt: TGTGCCAGCAGCTTACAGGGGGCGAAAACCGACGAGCAGTACTTC

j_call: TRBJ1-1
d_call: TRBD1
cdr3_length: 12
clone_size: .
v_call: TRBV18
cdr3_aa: CAGGQGRFEAFF
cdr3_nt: TGTGCCGGCGGACAGGGCCGATTTGAAGCTTTCTTT

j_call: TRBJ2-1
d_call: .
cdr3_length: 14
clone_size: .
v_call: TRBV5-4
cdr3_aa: CASSLPGEGNEQFF
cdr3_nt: TGTGCCAGCAGCTTACCAGGGGAAGGCAATGAGCAGTTCTTC

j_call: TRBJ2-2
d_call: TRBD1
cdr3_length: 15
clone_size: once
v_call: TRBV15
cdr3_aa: CATSRDRENTGELFF
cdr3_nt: TGTGCCACCAGCAGGGACAGGGAGAACACCGGGGAGCTGTTTTTT

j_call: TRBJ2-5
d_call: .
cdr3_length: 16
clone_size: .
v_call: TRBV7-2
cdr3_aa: CASSLGLLRGGETQYF
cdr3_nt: TGTGCCAGCAGCTTAGGTCTTTTGAGAGGGGGAGAGACCCAGTACTTC

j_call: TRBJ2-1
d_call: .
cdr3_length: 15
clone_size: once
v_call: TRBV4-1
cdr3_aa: CASSQGPQGGNEQFF
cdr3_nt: TGCGCCAGCAGCCAAGGACCTCAGGGGGGCAATGAGCAGTTCTTC

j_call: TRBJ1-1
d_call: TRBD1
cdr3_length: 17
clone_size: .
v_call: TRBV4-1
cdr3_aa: CASSQRGVGTGDHSLYF
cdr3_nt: TGCGCCAGCAGCCAAAGGGGGGTCGGGACAGGGGACCATTCTCTCTACTTT

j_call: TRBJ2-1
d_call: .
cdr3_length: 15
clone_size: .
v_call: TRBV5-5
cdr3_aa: CASSLGLQTVHEQFF
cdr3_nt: TGTGCCAGCAGCCTGGGACTGCAGACCGTCCATGAGCAGTTCTTC

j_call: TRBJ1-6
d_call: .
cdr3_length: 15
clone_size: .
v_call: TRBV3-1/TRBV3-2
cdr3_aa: CASSQGSIGNSPLHF
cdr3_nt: TGTGCCAGCAGCCAAGGAAGCATCGGGAATTCACCCCTCCACTTT

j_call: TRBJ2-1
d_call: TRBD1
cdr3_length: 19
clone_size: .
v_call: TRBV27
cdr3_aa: CASSKTGGDYLTDYNEQFF
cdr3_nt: TGTGCCAGCAGTAAGACAGGGGGGGACTACCTCACGGACTACAATGAGCAGTTCTTC

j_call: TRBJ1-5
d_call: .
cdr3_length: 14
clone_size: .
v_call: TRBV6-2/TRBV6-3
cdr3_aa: CASSYFRENQPQHF
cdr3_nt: TGTGCCAGCAGTTACTTTCGGGAGAATCAGCCCCAGCATTTT

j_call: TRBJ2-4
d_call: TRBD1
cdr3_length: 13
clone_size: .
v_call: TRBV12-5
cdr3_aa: CASGGQGVNIQYF
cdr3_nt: TGTGCTAGTGGGGGACAGGGAGTAAACATTCAGTACTTC

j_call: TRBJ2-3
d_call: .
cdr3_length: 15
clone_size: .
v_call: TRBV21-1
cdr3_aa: CASSKNSHSTDTQYF
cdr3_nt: TGTGCCAGCAGCAAAAACTCGCATAGCACAGATACGCAGTATTTT